What follows is one T cell receptor beta chain and its context. The antigen remains unidentified. This CDR3 has 15 amino acids. The germline CDR1 and CDR2 sequences are SEHNR and FQNEAQ (reference sequence). The V and J ends lost 3 bases and 1 base respectively, with 12 bases between them. These data belong to a study of OX40 agonist ivuxolimab in advanced cancers. Study observations and caveats: Within 6 weeks, CD4+ and CD8+ blood T cells expanded clonally at 0.1 to 3.0 mg/kg.

Assay used: immunoSEQ multiplex PCR; TCRdb lists only in-frame clones, some missing. This sample yields about 22,000 clones, of which 80% to 90% are seen a single time; roughly 36% belongs to the top ten. The chain recombines TRBV7-9 with TRBJ1-1; the D gene is possibly TRBD1 (6 bases). Sequencing was performed on CD4+ or CD8+ T cells sorted from blood, taken in a trial of the OX40 agonist ivuxolimab. This TCR was sampled from an adult with an advanced solid tumor such as melanoma, head and neck, liver or kidney cancer. In DNA, the CDR3 is TGTGCCAGCAGCTTTCTCGCAGGGGAGAACACTGAAGCTTTCTTT. This codes for CASSFLAGENTEAFF.